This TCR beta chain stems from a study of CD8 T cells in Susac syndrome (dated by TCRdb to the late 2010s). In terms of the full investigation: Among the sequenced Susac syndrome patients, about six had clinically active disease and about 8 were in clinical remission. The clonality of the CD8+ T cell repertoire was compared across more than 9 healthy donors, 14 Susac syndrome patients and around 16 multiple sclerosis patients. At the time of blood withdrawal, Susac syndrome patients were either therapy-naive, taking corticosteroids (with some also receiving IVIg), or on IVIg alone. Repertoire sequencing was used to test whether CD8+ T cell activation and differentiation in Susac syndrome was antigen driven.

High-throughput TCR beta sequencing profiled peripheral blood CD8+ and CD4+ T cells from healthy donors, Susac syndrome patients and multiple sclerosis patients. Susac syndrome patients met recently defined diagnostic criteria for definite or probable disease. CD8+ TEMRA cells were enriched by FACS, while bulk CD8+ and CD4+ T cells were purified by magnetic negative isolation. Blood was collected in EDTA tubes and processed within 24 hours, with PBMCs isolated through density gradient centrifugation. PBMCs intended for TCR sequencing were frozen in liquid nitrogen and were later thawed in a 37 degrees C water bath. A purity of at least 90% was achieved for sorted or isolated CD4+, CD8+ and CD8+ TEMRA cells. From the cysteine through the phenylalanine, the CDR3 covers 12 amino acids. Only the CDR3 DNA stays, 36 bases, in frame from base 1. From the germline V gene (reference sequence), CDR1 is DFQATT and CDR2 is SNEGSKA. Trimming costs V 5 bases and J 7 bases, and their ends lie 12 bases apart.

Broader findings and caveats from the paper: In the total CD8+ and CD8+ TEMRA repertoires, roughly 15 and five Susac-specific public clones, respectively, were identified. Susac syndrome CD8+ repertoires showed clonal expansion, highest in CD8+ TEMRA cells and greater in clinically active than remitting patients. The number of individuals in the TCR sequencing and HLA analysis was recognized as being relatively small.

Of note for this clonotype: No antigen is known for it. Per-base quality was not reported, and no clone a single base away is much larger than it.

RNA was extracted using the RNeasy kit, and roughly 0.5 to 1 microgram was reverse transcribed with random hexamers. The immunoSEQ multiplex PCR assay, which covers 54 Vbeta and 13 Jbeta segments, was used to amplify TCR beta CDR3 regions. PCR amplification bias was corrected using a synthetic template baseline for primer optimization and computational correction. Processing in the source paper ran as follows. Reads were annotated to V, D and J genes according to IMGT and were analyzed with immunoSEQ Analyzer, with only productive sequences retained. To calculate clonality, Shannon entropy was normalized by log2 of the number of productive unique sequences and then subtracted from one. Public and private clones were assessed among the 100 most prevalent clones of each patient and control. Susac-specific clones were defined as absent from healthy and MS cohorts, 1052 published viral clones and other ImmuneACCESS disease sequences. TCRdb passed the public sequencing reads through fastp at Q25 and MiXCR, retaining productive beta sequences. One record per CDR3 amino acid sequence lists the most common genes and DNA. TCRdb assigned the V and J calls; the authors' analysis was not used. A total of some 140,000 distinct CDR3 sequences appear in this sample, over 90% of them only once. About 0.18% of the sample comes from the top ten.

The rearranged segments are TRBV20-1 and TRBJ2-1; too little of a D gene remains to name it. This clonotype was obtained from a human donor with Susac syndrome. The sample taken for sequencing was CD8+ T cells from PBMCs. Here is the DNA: TGCAGTGCTCGTAAACCGGTTAATGAGCAGTTCTTC. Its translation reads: CSARKPVNEQFF.